A selection of T cell receptor beta chains follows, all from one sample in a study of shared clonotypes between healthy human individuals. Here immunoSEQ multiplex PCR was the method, and the copy in TCRdb shows in-frame clones only, minus some. The sample lists approximately 640,000 clones; roughly 87% were seen once. The specimen was memory CD8+ T cells from PBMCs. Receptors were obtained from a man aged 18 to 29 in good health. Some clones in this sample may be carry-over from other donors' samples. Both conserved end residues are part of each CDR3. The order of the fields is D gene, J gene, V gene, CDR3 length, clone size, CDR3 protein, CDR3 DNA. The D gene is left open where the match is weak. Size is omitted from some rows. Given values are once, few, many or a class for expanded clones.

TRBD2	TRBJ2-5	TRBV13	16	NA	CASSLVAGAVTETQYF	TGTGCCAGCAGTCTCGTAGCGGGAGCGGTCACTGAGACCCAGTACTTC
NA	TRBJ1-1	TRBV4-2	13	NA	CASSRREDTEAFF	TGTGCCAGCAGCCGCCGGGAGGACACTGAAGCTTTCTTT
TRBD2	TRBJ2-1	TRBV4-3	19	NA	CASSRLGLEEGPSYNEQFF	TGCGCCAGCAGCCGCCTTGGACTAGAGGAGGGCCCCTCCTACAATGAGCAGTTCTTC
TRBD1	TRBJ2-7	TRBV27	15	NA	CASSPLRSGQGGLYF	TGTGCCAGCAGTCCGCTTCGTAGCGGACAGGGAGGACTGTACTTC
NA	TRBJ2-1	TRBV11-2	16	NA	CASSLVTLAFGNEQFF	TGTGCCAGCAGCTTAGTTACGCTAGCGTTCGGCAATGAGCAGTTCTTC
TRBD1	TRBJ2-5	TRBV27	15	NA	CASRQRQGWQETQYF	TGTGCCAGCAGGCAGCGACAGGGTTGGCAAGAGACCCAGTACTTC
TRBD2	TRBJ2-5	TRBV7-9	16	NA	CASSSPGLAGFETQYF	TGTGCCAGCAGTTCCCCGGGACTAGCGGGATTTGAGACCCAGTACTTC
NA	TRBJ2-7	TRBV21-1	14	NA	CASRGTGQEPLWRF	TGTGCCAGCAGGGGGACGGGACAGGAGCCCCTTTGGAGATTC
NA	TRBJ2-3	TRBV2	15	once	CASRVLGDSTDTQYF	TGTGCCAGCCGGGTCCTGGGGGATTCAACAGATACGCAGTATTTT
NA	TRBJ2-7	TRBV27	13	NA	CASSLFYRDEQYF	TGTGCCAGCAGTTTGTTTTACAGGGATGAGCAGTACTTC
NA	TRBJ2-1	TRBV6-5	14	NA	CASSLTRLYNEQFF	TGTGCCAGCAGCCTGACTAGACTTTACAATGAGCAGTTCTTC
NA	TRBJ2-4	TRBV12-5	13	NA	CASGPPTGNIQYF	TGTGCTAGTGGCCCCCCGACAGGAAACATTCAGTACTTC
NA	TRBJ1-3	TRBV27	14	NA	CASSPDYSGNTIYF	TGTGCCAGCAGTCCGGATTACTCTGGAAACACCATATATTTT
NA	TRBJ2-2	TRBV7-2	12	NA	CASSVWGGELFF	TGTGCCAGCAGCGTCTGGGGCGGGGAGCTGTTTTTT
NA	TRBJ1-2	TRBV7-2	15	NA	CASSPNRIWGYGYTF	TGTGCCAGCAGCCCGAACAGGATTTGGGGCTATGGCTACACCTTC
TRBD2	TRBJ2-3	TRBV4-1	15	once	CASSQDWGGTDTQYF	TGCGCCAGCAGCCAAGATTGGGGGGGGACAGATACGCAGTATTTT
NA	TRBJ2-1	TRBV27	14	NA	CASSLIGTENEQFF	TGTGCCAGCAGTCTCATCGGGACCGAAAATGAGCAGTTCTTC
NA	TRBJ1-2	TRBV27	13	NA	CATRARSAYGYTF	TGTGCCACCCGAGCCCGCTCTGCCTATGGCTACACCTTC
TRBD1	TRBJ2-1	TRBV6-6	16	NA	CASSYPEGTGSNEQFF	TGTGCCAGCAGTTACCCTGAAGGGACAGGGAGTAATGAGCAGTTCTTC
TRBD1	TRBJ1-2	TRBV2	13	NA	CARRGEHPYGYTF	TGTGCCCGCAGGGGGGAACATCCCTATGGCTACACCTTC
TRBD1	TRBJ2-3	TRBV6-1	15	NA	CASRPGQPRPDTQYF	TGTGCCAGCAGGCCGGGACAGCCACGTCCAGATACGCAGTATTTT
NA	TRBJ2-7	TRBV9	15	NA	CASSVAGHNSYEQYF	TGTGCCAGCAGCGTAGCAGGGCATAACTCCTACGAGCAGTACTTC
TRBD1	TRBJ1-2	TRBV27	16	NA	CASRDRGPSPVYGYTF	TGTGCCAGTCGGGACAGGGGGCCGTCTCCTGTCTATGGCTACACCTTC
TRBD2	TRBJ2-1	TRBV15	16	once	CATSRGPGLADNEQFF	TGTGCCACCAGCAGAGGCCCGGGACTAGCGGACAATGAGCAGTTCTTC
NA	TRBJ2-2	TRBV21-1	19	NA	CASSKEAERERTNTGELFF	TGTGCCAGCAGCAAGGAGGCTGAGCGGGAGAGGACGAACACCGGGGAGCTGTTTTTT
NA	TRBJ2-1	TRBV4-1	15	once	CASSQVGTGNNEQFF	TGCGCCAGCAGCCAAGTCGGGACCGGGAACAATGAGCAGTTCTTC
NA	TRBJ2-1	TRBV27	14	NA	CASSPSSAYNEQFF	TGTGCCAGCAGCCCTAGCTCCGCCTACAATGAGCAGTTCTTC
NA	TRBJ2-1	TRBV21-1	17	NA	CASSRDSPPRSYNEQFF	TGTGCCAGCAGCAGAGATAGCCCGCCGCGCTCCTACAATGAGCAGTTCTTC
TRBD1	TRBJ2-1	TRBV7-3	14	NA	CASSSRDRDNEQFF	TGTGCCAGCAGCTCCCGGGACAGAGACAATGAGCAGTTCTTC
TRBD1	TRBJ1-2	TRBV29-1	13	NA	CSDQDRGHYGYTF	TGCAGCGACCAGGACAGGGGGCACTATGGCTACACCTTC
NA	TRBJ1-5	TRBV28	14	once	CASRDGLHNQPQHF	TGTGCCAGCAGAGACGGACTCCACAATCAGCCCCAGCATTTT
NA	TRBJ1-5	TRBV4-1	13	NA	CASSPIQNQPQHF	TGCGCCAGCAGCCCCATTCAGAATCAGCCCCAGCATTTT
TRBD1	TRBJ2-7	TRBV6-1	14	NA	CASSVRGTGFEQYF	TGTGCCAGCAGTGTACGCGGGACAGGGTTCGAGCAGTACTTC
NA	TRBJ1-5	TRBV7-9	14	NA	CASSDSRGNQPQHF	TGTGCCAGCAGCGACTCCAGGGGCAATCAGCCCCAGCATTTT
NA	TRBJ2-5	TRBV7-8	16	NA	CASSSRPGGNQETQYF	TGTGCCAGCAGCTCCAGGCCCGGGGGCAACCAAGAGACCCAGTACTTC
NA	TRBJ2-2	TRBV19	13	NA	CASSGRITGELFF	TGTGCCAGTAGTGGACGGATCACCGGGGAGCTGTTTTTT
NA	TRBJ2-7	TRBV19	14	NA	CASSMRPKAYEQYF	TGTGCCAGTAGTATGCGACCAAAGGCATACGAGCAGTACTTC
NA	TRBJ2-1	TRBV7-2	15	NA	CASSFLPSSYNEQFF	TGTGCCAGCAGCTTTCTACCGAGCTCCTACAATGAGCAGTTCTTC
NA	TRBJ2-2	TRBV27	14	NA	CASRVRTNTGELFF	TGTGCCAGCAGGGTCAGAACGAACACCGGGGAGCTGTTTTTT